This T cell receptor beta chain derives from a study of T cell responses to AZD1222 COVID-19 vaccine. Study results and caveats: The donor group comprised mostly white British people and more females; the analysis possibly underestimated clonal diversity. Targeting of unmutated variant regions was reportedly seen in nearly half of spike-specific TCRs. An increase in Spike-specific TCR breadth and depth was observed after two AZD1222 doses.

TCRdb's table, derived via immunoSEQ multiplex PCR, lists solely in-frame clones and lacks some. The sample comprises roughly 140,000 clones, about 85% of which are singletons, and just under 7% rests with the top ten. The CDR3 contains 13 residues. Trimming shortened V by 1 base and J by 1 base, and 4 bases separated the two germline ends. Germline V gives CDR1 SGHTA, CDR2 FQGTGA. With regard to this clone: Its cognate antigen is unknown.

This receptor was taken from an adult who had recovered from COVID-19. V and J are TRBV7-3 and TRBJ2-5; no definite D call. Specimen: peripheral blood, collected after recovery from COVID-19. The CDR3 spells CASSLRRQETQYF. For the CDR3, the DNA is TGTGCCAGCAGCTTAAGACGCCAAGAGACCCAGTACTTC.